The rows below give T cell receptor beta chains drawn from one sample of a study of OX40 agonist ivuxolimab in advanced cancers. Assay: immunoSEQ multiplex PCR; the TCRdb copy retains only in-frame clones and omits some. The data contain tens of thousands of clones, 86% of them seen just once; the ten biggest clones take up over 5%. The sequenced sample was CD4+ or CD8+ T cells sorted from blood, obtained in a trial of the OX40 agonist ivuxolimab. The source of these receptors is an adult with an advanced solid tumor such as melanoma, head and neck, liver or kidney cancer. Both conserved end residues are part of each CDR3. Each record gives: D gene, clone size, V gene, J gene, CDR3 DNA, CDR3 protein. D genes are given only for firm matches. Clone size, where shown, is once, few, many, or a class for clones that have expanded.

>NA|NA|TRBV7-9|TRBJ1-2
TGTGCCAGCCCACTCCCTGGGACGGCAGATGGCTACACCTTC
CASPLPGTADGYTF
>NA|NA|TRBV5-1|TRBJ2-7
TGCGCCAGCAGCTTGGGGAGTCCATCCTCCTACGAGCAGTACTTC
CASSLGSPSSYEQYF
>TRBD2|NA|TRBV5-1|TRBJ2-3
TGCGCCAGCAGCCCTTCCGGGAGGGTCGCAGATACGCAGTATTTT
CASSPSGRVADTQYF
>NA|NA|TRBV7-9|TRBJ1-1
TGTGCCAGCAGCCCGAACAGGATTTGGGTCACTGAAGCTTTCTTT
CASSPNRIWVTEAFF
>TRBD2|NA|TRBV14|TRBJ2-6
TGTGCCAGCAGCGGGCTAGCGGGGGGCTCTGGGGCCAACGTCCTGACTTTC
CASSGLAGGSGANVLTF
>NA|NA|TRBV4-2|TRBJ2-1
TGTGCCAGCAGCCCTGGACGAGGGGGGGCGTACAATGAGCAGTTCTTC
CASSPGRGGAYNEQFF
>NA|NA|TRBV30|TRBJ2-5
TGTGCCTGGAGCGCTCTGACTGCGTACCAAGAGACCCAGTACTTC
CAWSALTAYQETQYF
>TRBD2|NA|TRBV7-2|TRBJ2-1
TGTGCCAGCAGCTTAAGACTAGCGGGTGGGTACAATGAGCAGTTCTTC
CASSLRLAGGYNEQFF
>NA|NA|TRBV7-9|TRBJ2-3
TGTGCCAGCAGCTTTGGACTACCAACAGATACGCAGTATTTT
CASSFGLPTDTQYF
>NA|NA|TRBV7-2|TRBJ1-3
TGTGCCAGCAGCCCTGGAGGCGGAAACACCATATATTTT
CASSPGGGNTIYF
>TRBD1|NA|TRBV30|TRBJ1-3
TGTGCCTGGAGTGTGCAGGGGGCAGGACGTGGAAACACCATATATTTT
CAWSVQGAGRGNTIYF
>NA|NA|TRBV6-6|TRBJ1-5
TGTGCCAGCAGTTACCCGGAAAGGGGTGGCAATCAGCCCCAGCATTTT
CASSYPERGGNQPQHF
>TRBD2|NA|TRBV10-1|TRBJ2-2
TGCGCCAGCAGTGCAATAGCGGGGGGCCTCCCCGGGGAGCTGTTTTTT
CASSAIAGGLPGELFF
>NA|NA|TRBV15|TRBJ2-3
TGTGCCACCAGCGTAGAGCAGGGTCCGGAGGCAGATACGCAGTATTTT
CATSVEQGPEADTQYF
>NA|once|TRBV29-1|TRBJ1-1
TGCAGCGTTGACCAGGGGAGGTACACTGAAGCTTTCTTT
CSVDQGRYTEAFF
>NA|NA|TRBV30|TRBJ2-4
TGTGCCTGGAGTGTACTAGCCAAAAACATTCAGTACTTC
CAWSVLAKNIQYF
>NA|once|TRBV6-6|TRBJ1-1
TGTGCCAGCAGTTACCGACAGTCGAACACTGAAGCTTTCTTT
CASSYRQSNTEAFF
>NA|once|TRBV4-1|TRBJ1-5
TGCGCCAGCAGCCAAGGTCTCAATCAGCCCCAGCATTTT
CASSQGLNQPQHF
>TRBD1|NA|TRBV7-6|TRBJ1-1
TGTGCCAGCAGCTCAGGACAGGGGACTGAAGCTTTCTTT
CASSSGQGTEAFF
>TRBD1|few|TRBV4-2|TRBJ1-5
TGTGCCAGCAGCCAAGAATGGGGACAGAGTAATCAGCCCCAGCATTTT
CASSQEWGQSNQPQHF
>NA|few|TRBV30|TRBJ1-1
TGTGCCTGGAGCGGCCGTCAAGCTTTCTTT
CAWSGRQAFF
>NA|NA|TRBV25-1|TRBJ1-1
TGTGCCAGCATTAGGTACACTGAAGCTTTCTTT
CASIRYTEAFF
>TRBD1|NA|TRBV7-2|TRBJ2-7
TGTGCCAGCAGCTTAGTGACAGGGCGCGAGCAGTACTTC
CASSLVTGREQYF
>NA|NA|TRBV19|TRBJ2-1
TGTGCCAGTAGTAACGGGTACGTAAATGAGCAGTTCTTC
CASSNGYVNEQFF
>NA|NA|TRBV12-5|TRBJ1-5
TGTGCTAGTGGTTTGGACCTCTTATCGGCCAATTTTTATTTT
CASGLDLLSANFYF
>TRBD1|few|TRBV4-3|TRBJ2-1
TGCGCCAGCAGCCCCCGGACAGGGACCCCCTACAATGAGCAGTTCTTC
CASSPRTGTPYNEQFF
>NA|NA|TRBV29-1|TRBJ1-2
TGCAGCGGATTTCACACCGTGGGTGGCTACACCTTC
CSGFHTVGGYTF
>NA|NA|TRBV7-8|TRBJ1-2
TGTGCCAGCAGCCGGGGGCTAGGGAGTCCTAACTATGGCTACACCTTC
CASSRGLGSPNYGYTF
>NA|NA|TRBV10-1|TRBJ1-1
TGCGCCAGCAGTGAGTCAGGACGGACTGAAGCTTTCTTT
CASSESGRTEAFF
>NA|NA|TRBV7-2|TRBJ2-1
TGTGCCAGCAGCCCGGACATCAATGAGCAGTTCTTC
CASSPDINEQFF
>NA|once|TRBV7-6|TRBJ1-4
TGTGCCAGCAGCTTACGCAGTAATGAAAAACTGTTTTTT
CASSLRSNEKLFF
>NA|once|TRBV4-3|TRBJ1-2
TGCGCCAGCAGCCAAGGCGTCATGACCGGTAACTATGGCTACACCTTC
CASSQGVMTGNYGYTF
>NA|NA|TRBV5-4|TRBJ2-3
TGTGCCAGCAGCTTGTATAGGGTCCAGAACACAGATACGCAGTATTTT
CASSLYRVQNTDTQYF
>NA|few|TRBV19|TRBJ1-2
TGTGCCAGTAGTATAGACCACAGTTCAGCAGTCTCTGGCTACACCTTC
CASSIDHSSAVSGYTF
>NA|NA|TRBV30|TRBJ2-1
TGTGCCTGGAAAATCTCGAGCTCCTACAATGAGCAGTTCTTC
CAWKISSSYNEQFF
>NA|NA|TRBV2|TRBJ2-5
TGTGCCAGCAGTAGGCAGATCCAAGAGACCCAGTACTTC
CASSRQIQETQYF
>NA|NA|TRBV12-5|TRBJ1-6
TGTGCTAGTGGGGCGGTAGATTCACCCCTCCACTTT
CASGAVDSPLHF
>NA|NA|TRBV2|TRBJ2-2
TGTGCCAGCAGTAACGCCCGGGGACTTCTGGCCGGGGAGCTGTTTTTT
CASSNARGLLAGELFF
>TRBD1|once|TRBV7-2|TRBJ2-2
TGTGCCAGCAGCCGTGGGACAGGTGCTACAAGGGAGCTGTTTTTT
CASSRGTGATRELFF
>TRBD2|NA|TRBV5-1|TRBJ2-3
TGCGCCGGGTCTAGCGGGAGGAACACAGATACGCAGTATTTT
CAGSSGRNTDTQYF
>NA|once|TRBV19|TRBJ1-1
TGTGCCAGTAGTATCCGGACCGGGGAAGCTTTCTTT
CASSIRTGEAFF
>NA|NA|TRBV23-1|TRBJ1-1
TGCGCCACCGAAGGGGGGGGTGAGGCGAACACTGAAGCTTTCTTT
CATEGGGEANTEAFF
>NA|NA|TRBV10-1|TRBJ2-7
TGCGCCAGCAGTGCAGGGACGTCTGGAAAGCAGTACTTC
CASSAGTSGKQYF
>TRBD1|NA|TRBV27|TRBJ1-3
TGTGCCAGCAGTGTGACAGGGATGGCGAACACCATATATTTT
CASSVTGMANTIYF
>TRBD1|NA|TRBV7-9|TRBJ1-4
TGTGCCAGCAACGATGACAGGGTTGGAGAAAAACTGTTTTTT
CASNDDRVGEKLFF
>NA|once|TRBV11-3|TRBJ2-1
TGTGCCAGCAGCCCGGGCGGGAACTACAATGAGCAGTTCTTC
CASSPGGNYNEQFF
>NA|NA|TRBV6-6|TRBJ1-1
TGTGCCAGCAGTTATCCTTCGGGGAACACTGAAGCTTTCTTT
CASSYPSGNTEAFF
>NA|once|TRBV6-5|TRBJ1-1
TGTGCCAGCATTTCTTCCACTGAAGCTTTCTTT
CASISSTEAFF
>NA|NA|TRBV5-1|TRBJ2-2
TGCGCCAGCAGCTTTCAGGGAGCCGGGGAGCTGTTTTTT
CASSFQGAGELFF
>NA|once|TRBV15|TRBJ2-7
TGTGCCACCAGCAGAGATATCGGACCCTACGAGCAGTACTTC
CATSRDIGPYEQYF
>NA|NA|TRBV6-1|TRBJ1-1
TGTGCCAGCGACGACAGACCCCTGAACACTGAAGCTTTCTTT
CASDDRPLNTEAFF
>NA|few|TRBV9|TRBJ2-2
TGTGCCAGCAGCGGAGGGAGTGGGGAGCTGTTTTTT
CASSGGSGELFF
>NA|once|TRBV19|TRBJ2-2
TGTGCCAGTAGTAGAACCGGGGAGCTGTTTTTT
CASSRTGELFF
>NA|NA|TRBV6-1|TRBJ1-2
TGTGCCAGCAGTGAAGCGAGGTGGGTTAACTATGGCTACACCTTC
CASSEARWVNYGYTF
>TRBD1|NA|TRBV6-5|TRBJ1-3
TGTGCCAGCAGTTTGGGACAGGTCGCCTCTGGAAACACCATATATTTT
CASSLGQVASGNTIYF
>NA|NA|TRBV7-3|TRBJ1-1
TGTGCCAGCAGCCCCGGGCACAACACTGAAGCTTTCTTT
CASSPGHNTEAFF
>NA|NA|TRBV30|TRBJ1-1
TGTGCCTGGAGTCAAACCACAGGGAATACTGAAGCTTTCTTT
CAWSQTTGNTEAFF
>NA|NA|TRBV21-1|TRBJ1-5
TGTGCCAGCAGCATATTACAGGGAGGGAGCAATCAGCCCCAGCATTTT
CASSILQGGSNQPQHF
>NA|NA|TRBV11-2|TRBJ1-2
TGTGCCAGCAGCTTCTCCCTCGGGTATGACTATGGCTACACCTTC
CASSFSLGYDYGYTF